This entry lists 29 T cell receptor beta chains sequenced from one sample in a study of T cell responses to AZD1222 COVID-19 vaccine. Repertoires were generated with immunoSEQ multiplex PCR, while TCRdb's copy carries only in-frame clones and drops some. The sample consists of approximately 150,000 clones, about nine tenths of them appearing once. Here the sequenced sample was peripheral blood, taken on day 0 of AZD1222 vaccination. Every receptor here comes from an adult in good health.

This rearrangement joins TRBV6-1 to TRBJ1-1, with D unresolved. CDR1 and CDR2 from the germline V gene are MNHNS and SASEGT. The CDR3 runs to 11 residues. Trimming left V 1 base short and J 8 bases short, with 5 bases between. The DNA of the CDR3 is TGTGCCAGCAGTGAAGACGTCGAAGCTTTCTTT. Translation: CASSEDVEAFF.

This sequence joins TRBV6-5 and TRBJ1-4; TRBD1 agrees at 9 bases. The CDR3 extends over 14 amino acids. Germline CDR1 and CDR2: MNHEY and SVGAGI. J was trimmed by 5 bases and V by 7 bases; bases with no gene match: 5. The CDR3 sequence is CASTTGQGNEKLFF. In DNA, the CDR3 is TGTGCCAGCACCACCGGACAGGGGAATGAAAAACTGTTTTTT.

CDR3 sequence (DNA): TGTGCCAGCAGCAGGACAGTCTCTGGAAACACCATATATTTT. Protein: CASSRTVSGNTIYF. This rearrangement joins TRBV5-6 to TRBJ1-3, with D perhaps matching TRBD1 (6 bases). Trimming pared 4 bases from V and 0 bases from J, leaving 8 bases between. The CDR3 contains 14 residues. Germline CDR1 and CDR2: SGHDT and YYEEEE.

This clone was counted once. The J gene is TRBJ2-7, the V gene TRBV13; TRBD1 matches 10 bases. J lost 2 bases, V lost 5 bases, and 9 bases had no gene match. Germline V lookup: CDR1 PRHDT, CDR2 FYEKMQ (reference sequence). This CDR3 spans 16 amino acids. DNA of the CDR3: TGTGCCAGCAGCCCGAGACCGGGACAGGGGACCTACGAGCAGTACTTC. It encodes CASSPRPGQGTYEQYF. Full variable domain (remainder filled in from reference TRBV13 and TRBJ2-7): AAGVIQSPRHLIKEKRETATLKCYPIPRHDTVYWYQQGPGQDPQFLISFYEKMQSDKGSIPDRFSAQQFSDYHSELNMSSLELGDSALYFCASSPRPGQGTYEQYFGPGTRLTVT.

The chain uses TRBV27 and TRBJ1-1; unclear D gene. Germline lookup yields CDR1 MNHEY and CDR2 SMNVEV (reference sequence). Between the trimmed V and J ends, which lost 6 bases and 0 bases, there was a span of 8 bases. CDR3 length: 13 amino acids. Here the CDR3 DNA reads TGTGCCAGCAGCTTTCCAGTGAACACTGAAGCTTTCTTT. It specifies CASSFPVNTEAFF.

The chain carries TRBV4-1 and TRBJ2-1; 8 positions agree with TRBD2. Germline-derived CDR1 and CDR2 are MGHRA and YSYEKL. V gave up 1 base and J gave up 5 bases; unmatched junction bases: 7. This CDR3 has 16 residues. The CDR3 nucleotides are TGCGCCAGCAGCCAAGCGTTAGCGGGGAGGAACAATGAGCAGTTCTTC. Its translation: CASSQALAGRNNEQFF.

The V call is TRBV7-9, the J call TRBJ2-5; D perhaps matches TRBD1 (5 bases). Trimming removed 5 bases at V and 2 bases at J, with 15 bases between. This CDR3 is built from 15 residues. Germline-derived CDR1 and CDR2 are SEHNR and FQNEAQ (reference sequence). CDR3 residues: CASSPQGALQETQYF. DNA of the CDR3: TGTGCCAGCAGCCCGCAAGGGGCCCTGCAAGAGACCCAGTACTTC.

This sequence joins TRBV30 and TRBJ1-2; TRBD1 might be the D (5 bases). V was cut by 4 bases and J by 8 bases, with 14 bases left in between. Germline V gene sequence: CDR1 GTSNPN, CDR2 SVGIG (reference sequence). The CDR3 runs 12 residues. In DNA form, the CDR3 reads TGTGCCTGGACTCTGGGGGGGATCGGCTACACCTTC. It yields the protein CAWTLGGIGYTF. The whole variable domain, filled in from reference TRBV30 and TRBJ1-2, reads SQTIHQWPATLVQPVGSPLSLECTVEGTSNPNLYWYRQAAGRGLQLLFYSVGIGQISSEVPQNLSASRPQDRQFILSSKKLLLSDSGFYLCAWTLGGIGYTFGSGTRLTVV.

V usage is TRBV6-4 and J usage is TRBJ2-1; 11 bases are a match to TRBD2. The J segment lost 3 bases and the V segment lost 3 bases, leaving 4 bases of the junction unmatched. This CDR3 region has 16 residues. Germline V gene data show CDR1 as MRHNA and CDR2 as SNTAGT. In nucleotides, the CDR3 is TGTGCCAGCAGTGATTCCGGGACTAGCGGCTACAATGAGCAGTTCTTC. Amino acid sequence: CASSDSGTSGYNEQFF.

The V and J genes are TRBV19 and TRBJ2-5; 12 nucleotides match TRBD2. This CDR3 is 15 amino acids long. The V gene's germline CDR1 is LNHDA and CDR2 SQIVND (reference sequence). The junction had 2 bases not matched to a gene; V was cut back by 1 base and J by 5 bases. CDR3 nucleotides: TGTGCCAGTAGTATAGGACTAGCGGGAGTGGAGACCCAGTACTTC. As protein: CASSIGLAGVETQYF.

V is TRBV10-2 and J is TRBJ1-4; a possible D gene is TRBD1 (6 bases). V was pared by 2 bases and J by 14 bases, with 18 bases between. The CDR3 loop spans 14 amino acids. Germline assignment: CDR1 WSHSY and CDR2 SAAADI. The CDR3: CASSEALEGVRLFF. CDR3 nucleotides: TGCGCCAGCAGTGAGGCGCTAGAGGGGGTCCGGCTGTTTTTT.

The J gene is TRBJ2-2, the V gene TRBV12-3 or TRBV12-4; perhaps TRBD1 as D (6 bases). This CDR3 contains 13 residues. Trimming pared 6 bases from V and 1 base from J, leaving 6 bases between. In DNA form, the CDR3 reads TGTGCCAGCAGGGGACAGAACACCGGGGAGCTGTTTTTT. Translated: CASRGQNTGELFF.

The genes are TRBV7-2 and TRBJ1-2; D is undetermined. This CDR3 region has 11 residues. Germline V gene lookup returns CDR1 SGHTA and CDR2 FQGNSA. The ends were cut back, 5 bases at V and 5 bases at J, with 6 bases in the middle. The CDR3 protein is CASSPSYGYTF. The CDR3 DNA is TGTGCCAGCAGCCCCTCGTATGGCTACACCTTC.

The V call is TRBV19, the J call TRBJ1-1, with 8 bases aligning to TRBD1. J gave up 6 bases and V 3 bases, and 6 bases lay outside the gene matches. In germline, CDR1 is LNHDA, CDR2 SQIVND (reference sequence). The CDR3 sequence is 14 residues long. CDR3 in DNA: TGTGCCAGTAGTATCTGGCAGGGGGCCGCTGAAGCTTTCTTT. Translation gives CASSIWQGAAEAFF.

The sample holds a few counts of this clone. The chain has TRBV2 and TRBJ1-1, with a possible D match to TRBD1 (5 bases). Trimming removed 4 bases from V and 7 bases from J, with 16 bases in between. CDR1 SNHLY and CDR2 FYNNEI come from the germline V gene. CDR3 length: 14 residues. For the CDR3, the DNA is TGTGCCAGCAGTGGGGAATCCCGGGGCTTTGAAGCTTTCTTT. Residues: CASSGESRGFEAFF.

The rearrangement links TRBV29-1 to TRBJ1-1; D is ambiguous. CDR3 length equals 14 residues. Trimming left V 8 bases short and J 0 bases short, with 16 bases between. The V gene's germline CDR1 is SQVTM and CDR2 ANQGSEA. CDR3 DNA: TGCAGCTCTGAGGGCGGAGCGGTGAACACTGAAGCTTTCTTT. The encoded protein is CSSEGGAVNTEAFF.

The chain uses TRBV6-1 and TRBJ2-2, with D unresolved. Trimming stripped 0 bases from V and 6 bases from J, with 14 bases between. CDR3 length: 16 amino acids. Per the germline V gene, CDR1 is MNHNS and CDR2 is SASEGT. CDR3 sequence: CASSEASGVGSGELFF. The CDR3 region has the DNA TGTGCCAGCAGTGAAGCGAGTGGGGTGGGGTCCGGGGAGCTGTTTTTT.

This chain links TRBV28 with TRBJ1-5; D gene ambiguous. Trimming stripped 8 bases from V and 3 bases from J, with 17 bases between. Germline CDR1 and CDR2: MDHEN and SYDVKM. CDR3 length equals 15 residues. The CDR3 DNA sequence: TGTGCCAGCTCAGTTTTAGTCGGTTTCAATCAGCCCCAGCATTTT. This codes for CASSVLVGFNQPQHF.

The chain is built from TRBV7-2 and TRBJ1-5; D might be TRBD1 (6 bases). Germline CDR1 and CDR2: SGHTA and FQGNSA. Trimming removed 5 bases from V and 3 bases from J, with 14 bases in between. This CDR3 has 15 amino acids. Here the CDR3 DNA reads TGTGCCAGCAGCCCGCGGACAGCCACCAATCAGCCCCAGCATTTT. This codes for CASSPRTATNQPQHF.

This chain links TRBV6-1 with TRBJ2-7, with TRBD1 matching 7 bases. Losses at the gene ends were 2 bases for V and 5 bases for J; bases not matched to a gene: 12. Germline V lookup: CDR1 MNHNS, CDR2 SASEGT. The CDR3 loop spans 16 amino acids. CDR3 coding DNA: TGTGCCAGCAGTGAAACCCGGGACAGTAGAATCCACGAGCAGTACTTC. The encoded protein is CASSETRDSRIHEQYF.

The chain uses TRBV28 and TRBJ2-1; D may match TRBD1 or TRBD2 (5 bases each). Germline assignment: CDR1 MDHEN and CDR2 SYDVKM. The CDR3 contains 19 residues. Trimming stripped 3 bases from V and 0 bases from J, with 21 bases between. In nucleotides, the CDR3 is TGTGCCAGCAGTTTGGAGGCTGGGGGATCCTTGAGCTCCTACAATGAGCAGTTCTTC. This encodes CASSLEAGGSLSSYNEQFF.

The V gene is TRBV19, the J gene TRBJ1-2; D not resolved. The germline V gene has CDR1 LNHDA and CDR2 SQIVND (reference sequence). The V end lost 9 bases, the J end lost 2 bases, and 7 bases lay between the germline ends. The CDR3 covers 11 residues. This CDR3 reads CASLQNYGYTF. The CDR3 nucleotides are TGTGCCAGCTTACAGAACTATGGCTACACCTTC.

The chain couples TRBV24-1 to TRBJ1-5; the match to TRBD1 covers 9 bases. This CDR3 has 20 amino acids. Trimming at V came to 1 base and at J to 2 bases, leaving 14 bases not matched to a gene. Germline CDR1 KGHDR, CDR2 SFDVKD. In DNA form, the CDR3 reads TGTGCCACCAGTGATTTACCGGGACAGGGTAAGTATTTCCGCAATCAGCCCCAGCATTTT. Its translation is CATSDLPGQGKYFRNQPQHF.

This sequence joins TRBV28 and TRBJ2-6, with TRBD1 matching 9 bases. Germline V gene lookup returns CDR1 MDHEN and CDR2 SYDVKM. The junction had 9 bases not matched to a gene; V was cut back by 5 bases and J by 1 base. The CDR3 sequence is 18 residues long. The CDR3 spells CASSPNRGLRSGANVLTF. The DNA of the CDR3 is TGTGCCAGCAGTCCGAACAGGGGGCTCAGGTCTGGGGCCAACGTCCTGACTTTC. The full variable domain, completed using reference TRBV28 and TRBJ2-6, is DVKVTQSSRYLVKRTGEKVFLECVQDMDHENMFWYRQDPGLGLRLIYFSYDVKMKEKGDIPEGYSVSREKKERFSLILESASTNQTSMYLCASSPNRGLRSGANVLTFGAGSRLTVL.

Only one count was recorded for this clone. The gene calls are TRBV4-3 and TRBJ1-4; a possible D gene is TRBD1 (6 bases). This CDR3 region has 15 residues. Looked up from germline, CDR1 is LGHNA and CDR2 is YSLEER. V was trimmed by 2 bases and J by 8 bases, leaving 15 bases between them. The CDR3 bases are TGCGCCAGCAGCCAAACGTGGGGGGCCGGAGAAAAACTGTTTTTT. Its translation is CASSQTWGAGEKLFF.

This chain uses TRBV18 with TRBJ1-4, with TRBD1 identical over 10 bases. The CDR3 runs 16 residues. The germline gives CDR1 KGHSH, CDR2 LQKENI. Trimming cost V 3 bases and J 2 bases; bases outside gene matches: 3. DNA of the CDR3: TGTGCCAGCTCACCGACAGGGGGCTCGACTAATGAAAAACTGTTTTTT. Translation gives CASSPTGGSTNEKLFF.

This clone appeared a single time. The V call is TRBV9, the J call TRBJ2-3; 7 positions match TRBD2. The CDR3 sequence is 14 residues long. Germline V CDR1 and CDR2: SGDLS, YYNGEE. V shed 3 bases and J 3 bases; nucleotides not matched to a gene: 4. The CDR3: CASSGGRGTDTQYF. CDR3 nucleotides: TGTGCCAGCAGCGGGGGGAGGGGAACAGATACGCAGTATTTT.

V is TRBV14 and J is TRBJ1-1; D not resolved. V lost 4 bases and J lost 3, with 12 bases in between. Germline CDR1 and CDR2: SGHDN and FVKESK. CDR3 length equals 14 residues. The CDR3, as DNA: TGTGCCAGCAGCCGACTGGTAGGTGACACTGAAGCTTTCTTT. Encoded protein: CASSRLVGDTEAFF.

The V gene is TRBV3-1 (or the pseudogene TRBV3-2), the J gene TRBJ1-6, with unresolved D. The V end was cut by 0 bases, the J end by 6 bases, with 9 bases between. The CDR3 is made up of 15 amino acids. Germline V gene sequence: CDR1 LGHDT, CDR2 YNNKEL (reference sequence). The CDR3 protein is CASSQDLQLNSPLHF. The CDR3 DNA follows: TGTGCCAGCAGCCAAGATCTTCAGCTTAATTCACCCCTCCACTTT.